The 26 T cell receptor beta chains listed next were all sequenced from one sample in a study of post-analysis software for immune sequencing data. What these receptors recognize is not known. Sequencing libraries made from TCR beta cDNA carried unique molecular identifiers. TCRdb reanalysed the PCR reads using MiXCR and keeps one entry per CDR3 protein. This repertoire shows about 540,000 distinct CDR3 sequences, roughly 34% found once; its top ten account for 4.5% to 7.5%. Study results and limitations: About five TRBV segments appeared more often in patients than in controls, and TRBV5-6, TRBV5-1 and TRBV20-1 were among these.

Sequencing was carried out using blood. These receptors all stem from a girl aged 2 to 17 with multiple sclerosis.

With regard to this clonotype: At one end the junction does not follow the germline gene, possibly because of a read error. This sequence joins TRBV10-3 and TRBJ1-2, with a possible D match to TRBD1 (5 bases). The CDR3 runs to 12 residues. The germline V gene encodes CDR1 ENHRY and CDR2 SYGVKD. The CDR3 loop is CAIGERGNGYTF. In nucleotides, the CDR3 is TGTGCCATCGGTGAGCGGGGGAATGGCTACACCTTC.

This clonotype was recorded a few times. The chain combines TRBV6-2 or TRBV6-3 with TRBJ1-1; TRBD1 matches 7 bases. Trimming cost V 6 bases and J 1 base; bases outside gene matches: 11. The CDR3 has 16 amino acids. Germline V gene lookup returns CDR1 MNHEY and CDR2 SVGEGT. The CDR3 DNA reads as TGTGCCAGCAGCGCTATTCCGGGACAGAAGAACACTGAAGCTTTCTTT. Its translation is CASSAIPGQKNTEAFF.

The V gene is TRBV5-5, the J gene TRBJ2-4; 7 nucleotides line up with TRBD1. Trimming took 4 bases from V and 6 from J; bases not matched to a gene: 19. Germline V gene lookup returns CDR1 SGHKS and CDR2 YYEKEE (reference sequence). The CDR3 consists of 18 residues. CDR3 protein: CASSGGFLDRAQGNIQYF. In nucleotides, the CDR3 is TGTGCCAGCAGCGGGGGATTCCTCGACAGGGCGCAGGGAAACATTCAGTACTTC.

With respect to this clonotype: This sequence may be a read error, since a much larger clone differs from it by one base. CDR3 sequence: CASSGGTSGGADTRYF. The CDR3 DNA sequence: TGCGCCAGCAGCGGAGGGACTAGCGGGGGGGCAGATACGCGGTATTTT. The chain carries TRBV5-1 and TRBJ2-3, with 16 bases matching TRBD2. The CDR3 spans 16 residues. The germline V gene has CDR1 SGHRS and CDR2 YFSETQ.

A few counts support this clonotype. The genes are TRBV3-1 and TRBJ2-7; TRBD2 matches 8 bases. J gave up 3 bases and V 4 bases, and 11 bases lay outside the gene matches. The CDR3 covers 16 residues. From germline, CDR1 is LGHDT and CDR2 YNNKEL (reference sequence). In DNA, the CDR3 is TGTGCCAGCAGCCCGCGGCGGGGGGTAGAATTCTACGAGCAGTACTTC. Translation: CASSPRRGVEFYEQYF.

The genes are TRBV11-2 and TRBJ2-5; D possibly uses TRBD1 or TRBD2 (5 bases each). V was clipped by 4 bases and J by 2 bases, with 17 bases between them. The germline V gene has CDR1 SGHAT and CDR2 FQNNGV. The CDR3 contains 16 residues. CDR3 sequence (DNA): TGTGCCAGCAGCTCAACCGGGACCGCGACGCAAGAGACCCAGTACTTC. Translating gives CASSSTGTATQETQYF.

CDR3 DNA: TGCAGTGCTGGACCTAGGACAGGGGGGAAAGAGACCCAGTACTTC. Amino acids: CSAGPRTGGKETQYF. J is TRBJ2-5 and V is TRBV20-1, with TRBD1 matching over 10 bases. The CDR3 loop spans 15 amino acids. V trimming: 5 bases; J trimming: 3 bases; junction bases outside the gene matches: 9. The germline V gene has CDR1 DFQATT and CDR2 SNEGSKA (reference sequence).

This clonotype was counted only a few times. The chain is built from TRBV29-1 and TRBJ2-1, with D perhaps TRBD1 (6 bases). The ends were cut back, 6 bases at V and 8 bases at J, with 17 bases in the middle. The CDR3 loop spans 13 amino acids. Germline V gene data show CDR1 as SQVTM and CDR2 as ANQGSEA. The CDR3 DNA reads TGCAGCGTAAACTACAGGGCACAGTATGAGCAGTTCTTC. This codes for CSVNYRAQYEQFF.

The rearrangement joins TRBV12-3 or TRBV12-4 to TRBJ2-3, with D possibly being TRBD2 (7 bases). Trimming removed 5 bases at V and 6 bases at J, with 15 bases between. The CDR3 consists of 14 residues. The CDR3 protein is CASSPLGGRDTQYF. For the CDR3, the DNA is TGTGCCAGCAGTCCCCTGGGGGGGCGCGATACGCAGTATTTT.

This clonotype has more than one count but fewer than ten. This chain joins TRBV4-1 and TRBJ1-2; D may be TRBD1 (5 bases). CDR3 length: 14 amino acids. V was trimmed by 3 bases and J by 4 bases, leaving 12 bases between them. Looked up from germline, CDR1 is MGHRA and CDR2 is YSYEKL. CDR3 nucleotides: TGCGCCAGCAGCCATCCGGGGGTGAGCTATGGCTACACCTTC. Its protein is CASSHPGVSYGYTF.

The chain is built from TRBV5-1 and TRBJ1-5; no definite D call. The CDR3 has 14 residues. Germline V CDR1 and CDR2: SGHRS, YFSETQ. The ends were cut back, 1 base at V and 7 bases at J, with 12 bases in the middle. CDR3 in amino acids: CASSLSGDYQPQHF. The CDR3 coding sequence is TGCGCCAGCAGCTTGAGCGGGGATTACCAGCCCCAGCATTTT.

This chain uses TRBV5-6 with TRBJ2-3; 10 bases map to TRBD2. The V segment lost 0 bases and the J segment 8 bases; nucleotides outside the gene matches: 15. CDR1 is SGHDT, CDR2 YYEEEE, per germline. CDR3 length: 18 amino acids. The chain's CDR3 is CASSLGLAGAPPVGTQYF. In nucleotides, the CDR3 is TGTGCCAGCAGCTTGGGCCTAGCGGGGGCCCCCCCGGTGGGTACGCAGTATTTT.

The chain joins TRBV6-6 to TRBJ2-1, with 8 bases fitting TRBD1. V gave up 6 bases and J gave up 0 bases; unmatched junction bases: 4. The V gene's germline CDR1 is MNHNY and CDR2 SVGAGI (reference sequence). The CDR3 runs to 15 residues. The CDR3 sequence is CASRPQGGSYNEQFF. CDR3 nucleotide sequence: TGTGCCAGCAGACCACAGGGGGGCTCCTACAATGAGCAGTTCTTC.

V gene TRBV10-3 combines with J gene TRBJ2-1; D gene unclear. V gave up 0 bases and J gave up 10 bases, with 13 bases separating them. CDR1 is ENHRY and CDR2 is SYGVKD in the germline V gene. The CDR3 is made up of 14 amino acids. CDR3 sequence: CAISESIQVGEQFF. The CDR3 bases are TGTGCCATCAGTGAGTCGATCCAGGTTGGGGAGCAGTTCTTC.

This clonotype was counted only a few times. The V and J genes are TRBV5-1 and TRBJ2-3; tentatively, D is TRBD1 (5 bases). Trimming left V 2 bases short and J 3 bases short, with 10 bases between. This CDR3 region has 14 residues. Germline V gene data show CDR1 as SGHRS and CDR2 as YFSETQ. The CDR3 bases are TGCGCCAGCAGCTTTCGTCCAGGGACAGATACGCAGTATTTT. As protein: CASSFRPGTDTQYF.

This clonotype was seen more than once but under ten times. The V gene is TRBV7-9, the J gene TRBJ1-1; maybe TRBD1 (5 bases). This CDR3 has 14 residues. Germline V gene lookup returns CDR1 SEHNR and CDR2 FQNEAQ (reference sequence). V was pared by 4 bases and J by 2 bases, with 11 bases between. The CDR3 DNA sequence: TGTGCCAGCAGCTATGGGGGGACCAACACTGAAGCTTTCTTT. Its translation is CASSYGGTNTEAFF.

This clonotype was counted between two and nine times. The chain combines TRBV12-3 or TRBV12-4 with TRBJ1-1; D possibly corresponds to TRBD1 (5 bases). Trimming took 4 bases from V and 7 from J, leaving 13 bases between them. This CDR3 is 13 amino acids long. CDR3 DNA: TGTGCCAGCAGTTCAATCGGGGGGGGTGAAGCTTTCTTT. Its protein product is CASSSIGGGEAFF.

The gene calls are TRBV5-1 and TRBJ2-1; D perhaps matches TRBD2 (6 bases). The assigned J gene may be wrong: the sequence end matches TRBJ2-7 better. The V gene's germline CDR1 is SGHRS and CDR2 YFSETQ. The CDR3 is made up of 15 amino acids. CDR3 nucleotide sequence: TGCGCCAGCAGCTTGGGGGCCGGGGGTGAGGGGGAGCAGTACTTC. As protein: CASSLGAGGEGEQYF.

The chain recombines TRBV6-1 with TRBJ2-4, with a tentative D call TRBD2 (7 bases). The germline gives CDR1 MNHNS, CDR2 SASEGT. CDR3 length equals 16 residues. The V and J ends lost 4 bases and 1 base respectively, with 14 bases between them. This chain's CDR3 is CASSAGGPSAKNIQYF. The CDR3 DNA is TGTGCCAGCAGTGCGGGGGGCCCCTCGGCCAAAAACATTCAGTACTTC.

The genes are TRBV20-1 and TRBJ1-1; no clear D. The CDR3 extends over 11 amino acids. Germline assignment: CDR1 DFQATT and CDR2 SNEGSKA (reference sequence). This CDR3 reads CSAPLVREAFF. As DNA, the CDR3 is TGCAGCGCCCCCCTGGTGAGGGAAGCTTTCTTT.

This clonotype occurred many times. V gene TRBV20-1 combines with J gene TRBJ2-7; 15 bases fit TRBD2. CDR3 length equals 16 residues. CDR1 and CDR2 from the germline V gene are DFQATT and SNEGSKA (reference sequence). Unmatched junction bases numbered 5, after V lost 0 bases and J lost 5 bases. CDR3 region: CSAREGGLAGGNEQYF. In nucleotides, the CDR3 is TGCAGTGCTAGAGAGGGCGGACTAGCGGGGGGGAACGAGCAGTACTTC.

V usage is TRBV6-5 and J usage is TRBJ2-7; 10 nucleotides match TRBD1. Germline assignment: CDR1 MNHEY and CDR2 SVGAGI. The V and J ends lost 6 bases and 7 bases, in that order; junction bases with no gene match: 9. The CDR3 extends over 14 amino acids. CDR3 loop: CASRLVPGQGEQYF. CDR3 nucleotides: TGTGCCAGCAGATTGGTACCGGGACAGGGGGAGCAGTACTTC.

This clonotype has more than one count but fewer than ten. The rearrangement links TRBV5-5 to TRBJ2-7; D uncertain. The CDR3 loop spans 13 amino acids. Trimming shortened V by 0 bases and J by 0 bases, and 4 bases separated the two germline ends. The germline V gene encodes CDR1 SGHKS and CDR2 YYEKEE (reference sequence). The CDR3 is CASSLENSYEQYF. The CDR3 region has the DNA TGTGCCAGCAGCTTGGAGAACTCCTACGAGCAGTACTTC.

This clonotype was seen at least ten times. The junction does not match germline at one end; this may be a read error. V usage is TRBV5-1 and J usage is TRBJ1-5; D not resolved. CDR3 length equals 15 residues. Per the germline V gene, CDR1 is SGHRS and CDR2 is YFSETQ. CDR3: CASSLGRGSNQPQHF. The CDR3 DNA reads as TGTGCCAGCAGCTTAGGCCGGGGAAGCAATCAGCCCCAGCATTTT.

The chain couples TRBV20-1 to TRBJ2-2, with D possibly matching TRBD2 (5 bases). V was trimmed by 4 bases and J by 2 bases, leaving 11 bases between them. The CDR3 covers 14 residues. CDR1 is DFQATT and CDR2 is SNEGSKA in the germline V gene (reference sequence). CDR3 coding DNA: TGCAGTGCTACCGTCGGGGATAACACCGGGGAGCTGTTTTTT. Protein product: CSATVGDNTGELFF.

This chain joins TRBV7-9 and TRBJ1-6, with 7 positions matching TRBD1. The germline CDR1 and CDR2 sequences are SEHNR and FQNEAQ (reference sequence). CDR3 length equals 14 residues. V lost 5 bases to trimming and J lost 9 bases; unmatched junction nucleotides: 7. In nucleotides, the CDR3 is TGTGCCAGCAGCCCCGTTGGGACAGCTTCACCCCTCCACTTT. It yields the protein CASSPVGTASPLHF.